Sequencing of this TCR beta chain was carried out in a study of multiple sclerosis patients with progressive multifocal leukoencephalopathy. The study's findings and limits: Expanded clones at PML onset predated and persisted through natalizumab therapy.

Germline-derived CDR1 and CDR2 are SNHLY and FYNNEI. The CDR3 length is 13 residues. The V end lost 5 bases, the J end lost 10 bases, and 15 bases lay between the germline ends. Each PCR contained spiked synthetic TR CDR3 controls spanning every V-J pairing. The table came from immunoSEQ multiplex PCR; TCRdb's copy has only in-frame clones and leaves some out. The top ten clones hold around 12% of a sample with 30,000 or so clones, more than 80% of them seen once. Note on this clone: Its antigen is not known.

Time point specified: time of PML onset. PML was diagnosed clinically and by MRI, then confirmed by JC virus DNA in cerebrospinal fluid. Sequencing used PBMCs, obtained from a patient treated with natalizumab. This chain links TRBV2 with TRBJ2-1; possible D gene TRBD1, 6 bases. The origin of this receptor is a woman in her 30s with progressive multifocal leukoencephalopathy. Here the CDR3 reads CASSPFLGTEQFF. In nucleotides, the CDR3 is TGTGCCAGCAGTCCATTCCTTGGGACAGAGCAGTTCTTC.